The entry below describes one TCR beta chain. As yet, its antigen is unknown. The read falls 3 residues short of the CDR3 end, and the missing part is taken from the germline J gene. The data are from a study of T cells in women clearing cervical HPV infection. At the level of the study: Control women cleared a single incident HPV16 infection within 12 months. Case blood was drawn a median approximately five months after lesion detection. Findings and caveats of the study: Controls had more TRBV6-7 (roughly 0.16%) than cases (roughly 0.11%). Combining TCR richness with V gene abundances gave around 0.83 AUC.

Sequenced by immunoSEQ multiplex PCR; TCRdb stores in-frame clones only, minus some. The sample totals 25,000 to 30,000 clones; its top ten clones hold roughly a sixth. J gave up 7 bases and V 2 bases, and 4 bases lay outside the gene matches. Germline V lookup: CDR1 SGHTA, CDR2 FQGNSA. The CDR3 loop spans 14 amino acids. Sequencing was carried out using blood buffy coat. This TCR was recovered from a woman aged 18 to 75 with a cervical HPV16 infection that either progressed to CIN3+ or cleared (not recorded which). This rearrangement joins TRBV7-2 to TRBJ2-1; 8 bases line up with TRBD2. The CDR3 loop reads CASSLLAGRNEQFF. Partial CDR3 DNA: TGTGCCAGCAGCTTATTAGCGGGGAGGAATGAG.